This T cell receptor beta chain stems from a study of T cell changes during pregnancy in multiple sclerosis. The assay was immunoSEQ multiplex PCR, and TCRdb's table has in-frame clones only and misses some. The sample includes roughly 83,000 clones, approximately 91% of them seen just once. J lost 5 bases, V lost 9 bases, and 4 bases had no gene match. The CDR3 spans 13 residues. The germline V gene encodes CDR1 MNHNY and CDR2 SVGAGI (reference sequence). Sequences were derived from PBMCs, sampled in the first trimester of pregnancy. V gene TRBV6-6 combines with J gene TRBJ2-2, with 9 bases lining up with TRBD1. The source of this sequence is a female donor in good health, serving as a control in a pregnancy study. Some clones in this sample may be carry-over from other donors' samples. The CDR3, as DNA: TGTGCCAGTCGGACAGGGGTAACCGGGGAGCTGTTTTTT. Translating it yields CASRTGVTGELFF.